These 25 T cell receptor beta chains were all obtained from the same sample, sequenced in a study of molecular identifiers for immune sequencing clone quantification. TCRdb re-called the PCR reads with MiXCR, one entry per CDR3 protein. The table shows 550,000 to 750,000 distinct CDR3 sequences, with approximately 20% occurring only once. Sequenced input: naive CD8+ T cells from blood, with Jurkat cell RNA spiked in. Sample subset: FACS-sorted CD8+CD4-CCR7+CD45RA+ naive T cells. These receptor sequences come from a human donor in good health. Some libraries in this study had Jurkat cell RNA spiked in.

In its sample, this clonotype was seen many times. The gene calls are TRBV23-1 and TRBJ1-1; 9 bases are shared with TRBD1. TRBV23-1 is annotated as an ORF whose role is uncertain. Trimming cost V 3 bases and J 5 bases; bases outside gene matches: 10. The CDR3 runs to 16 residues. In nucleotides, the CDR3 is TGCGCCAGCAGTCAGTCTCCGGGACAGGGATGGACTGAAGCTTTCTTT. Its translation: CASSQSPGQGWTEAFF.

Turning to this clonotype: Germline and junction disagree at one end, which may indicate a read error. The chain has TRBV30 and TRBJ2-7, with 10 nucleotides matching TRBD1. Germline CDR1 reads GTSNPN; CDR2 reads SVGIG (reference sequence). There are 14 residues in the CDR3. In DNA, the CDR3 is TGTGCCTGGAGTGCAGGGACAGGGGTGGGCGAGCAGCACTTC. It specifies CAWSAGTGVGEQHF.

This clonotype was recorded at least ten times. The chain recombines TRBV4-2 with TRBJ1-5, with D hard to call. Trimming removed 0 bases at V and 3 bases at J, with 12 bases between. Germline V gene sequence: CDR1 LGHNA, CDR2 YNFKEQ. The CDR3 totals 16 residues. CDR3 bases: TGTGCCAGCAGCCAAGATTCCTGGGTACCCAATCAGCCCCAGCATTTT. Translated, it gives CASSQDSWVPNQPQHF.

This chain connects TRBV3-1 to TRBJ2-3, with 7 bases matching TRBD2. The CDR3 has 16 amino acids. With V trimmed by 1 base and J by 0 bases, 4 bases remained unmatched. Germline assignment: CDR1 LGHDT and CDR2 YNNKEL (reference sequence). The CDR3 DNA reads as TGTGCCAGCAGCCAAGGGGTGCGGGGGAGCACAGATACGCAGTATTTT. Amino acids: CASSQGVRGSTDTQYF.

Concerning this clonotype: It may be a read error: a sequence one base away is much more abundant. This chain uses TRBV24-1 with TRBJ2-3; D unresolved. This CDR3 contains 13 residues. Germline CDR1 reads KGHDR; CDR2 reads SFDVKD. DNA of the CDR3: TGTGCCACCAGTGAGGGGATGTCGGATAGGCAGTATTTT. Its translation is CATSEGMSDRQYF.

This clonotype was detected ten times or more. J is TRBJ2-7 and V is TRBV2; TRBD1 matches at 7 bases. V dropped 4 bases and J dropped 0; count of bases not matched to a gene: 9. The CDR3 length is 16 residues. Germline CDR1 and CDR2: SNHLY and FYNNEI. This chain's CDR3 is CASSVRQGRSSYEQYF. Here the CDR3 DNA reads TGTGCCAGCAGTGTCCGACAGGGTAGGAGCTCCTACGAGCAGTACTTC.

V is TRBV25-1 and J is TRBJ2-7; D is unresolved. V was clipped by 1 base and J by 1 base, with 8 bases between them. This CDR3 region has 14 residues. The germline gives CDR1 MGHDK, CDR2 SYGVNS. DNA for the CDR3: TGTGCCAGCAGTGAATCCGCCCTGTCCTACGAGCAGTACTTC. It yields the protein CASSESALSYEQYF.

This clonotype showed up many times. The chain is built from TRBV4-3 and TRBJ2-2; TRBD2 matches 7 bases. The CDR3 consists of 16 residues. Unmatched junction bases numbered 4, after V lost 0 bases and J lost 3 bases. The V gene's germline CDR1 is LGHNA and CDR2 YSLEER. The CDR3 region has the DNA TGCGCCAGCAGCCAAGATGCTAGCGGCTACACCGGGGAGCTGTTTTTT. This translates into CASSQDASGYTGELFF.

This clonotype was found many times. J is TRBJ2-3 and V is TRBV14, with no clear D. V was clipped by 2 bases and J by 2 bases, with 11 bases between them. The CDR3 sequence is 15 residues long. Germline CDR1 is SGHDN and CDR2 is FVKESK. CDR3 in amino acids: CASSQILAATDTQYF. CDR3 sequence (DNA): TGTGCCAGCAGCCAAATACTCGCGGCCACAGATACGCAGTATTTT. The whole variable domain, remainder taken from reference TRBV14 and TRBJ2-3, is EAGVTQFPSHSVIEKGQTVTLRCDPISGHDNLYWYRRVMGKEIKFLLHFVKESKQDESGMPNNRFLAERTGGTYSTLKVQPAELEDSGVYFCASSQILAATDTQYFGPGTRLTVL.

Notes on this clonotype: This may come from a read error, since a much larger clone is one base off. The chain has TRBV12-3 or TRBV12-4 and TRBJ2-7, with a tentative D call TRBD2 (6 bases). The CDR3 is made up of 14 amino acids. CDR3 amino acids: CASSFRWGVDERYF. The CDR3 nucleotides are TGTGCCAGCAGTTTCAGATGGGGGGTTGACGAGCGGTACTTC.

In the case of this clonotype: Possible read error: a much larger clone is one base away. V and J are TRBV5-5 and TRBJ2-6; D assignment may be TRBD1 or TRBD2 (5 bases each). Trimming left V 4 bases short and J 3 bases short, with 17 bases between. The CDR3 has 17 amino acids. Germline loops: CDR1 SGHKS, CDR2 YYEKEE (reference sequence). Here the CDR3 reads CASSMTGPGYGANVLTF. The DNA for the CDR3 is TGTGCCAGCAGCATGACGGGGCCAGGGTATGGGGCCAACGTCCTGACTTTC.

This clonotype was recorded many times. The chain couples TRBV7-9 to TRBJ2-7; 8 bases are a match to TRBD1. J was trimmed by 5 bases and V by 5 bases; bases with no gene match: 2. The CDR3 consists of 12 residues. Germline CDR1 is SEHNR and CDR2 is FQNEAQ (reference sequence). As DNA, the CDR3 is TGTGCCAGCAGCACGACAGGGGACGAGCAGTACTTC. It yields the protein CASSTTGDEQYF.

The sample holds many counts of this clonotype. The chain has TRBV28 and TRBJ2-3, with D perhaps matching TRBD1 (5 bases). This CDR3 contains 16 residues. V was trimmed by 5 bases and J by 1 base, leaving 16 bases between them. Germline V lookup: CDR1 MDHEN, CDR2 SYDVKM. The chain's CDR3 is CASSALRARGTDTQYF. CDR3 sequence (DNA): TGTGCCAGCAGTGCGCTCAGGGCCCGGGGCACAGATACGCAGTATTTT.

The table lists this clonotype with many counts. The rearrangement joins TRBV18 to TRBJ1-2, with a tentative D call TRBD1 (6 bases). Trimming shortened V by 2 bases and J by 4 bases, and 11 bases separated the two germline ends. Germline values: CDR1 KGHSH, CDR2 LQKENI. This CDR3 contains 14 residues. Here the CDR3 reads CASSPRGSGYGYTF. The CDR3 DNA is TGTGCCAGCTCACCAAGGGGGTCGGGCTATGGCTACACCTTC. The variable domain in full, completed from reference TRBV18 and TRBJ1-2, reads NAGVMQNPRHLVRRRGQEARLRCSPMKGHSHVYWYRQLPEEGLKFMVYLQKENIIDESGMPKERFSAEFPKEGPSILRIQQVVRGDSAAYFCASSPRGSGYGYTFGSGTRLTVV.

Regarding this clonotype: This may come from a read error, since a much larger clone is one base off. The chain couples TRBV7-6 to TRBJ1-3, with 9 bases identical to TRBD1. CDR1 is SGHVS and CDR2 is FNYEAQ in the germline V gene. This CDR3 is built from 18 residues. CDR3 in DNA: TGTACCAGCAGCTCAACCACACTACAGGGGGCCTCTGGAAACACCATATATTTT. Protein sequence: CTSSSTTLQGASGNTIYF. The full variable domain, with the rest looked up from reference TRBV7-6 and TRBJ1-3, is GAGVSQSPRYKVTKRGQDVALRCDPISGHVSLYWYRQALGQGPEFLTYFNYEAQQDKSGLPNDRFSAERPEGSISTLTIQRTEQRDSAMYRCTSSSTTLQGASGNTIYFGEGSWLTVV.

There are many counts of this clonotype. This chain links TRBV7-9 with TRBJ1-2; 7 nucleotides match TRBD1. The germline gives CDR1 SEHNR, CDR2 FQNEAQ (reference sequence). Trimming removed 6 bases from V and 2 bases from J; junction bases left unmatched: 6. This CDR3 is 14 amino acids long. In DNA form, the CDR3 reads TGTGCCAGCAGTCCGGGACAGCTGAACTATGGCTACACCTTC. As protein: CASSPGQLNYGYTF.

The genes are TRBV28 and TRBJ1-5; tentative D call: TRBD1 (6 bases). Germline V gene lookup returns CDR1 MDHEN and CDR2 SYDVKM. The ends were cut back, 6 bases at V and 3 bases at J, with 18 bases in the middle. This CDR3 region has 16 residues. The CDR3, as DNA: TGTGCCAGCAGCCATGATAACAGGGCACACAATCAGCCCCAGCATTTT. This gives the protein CASSHDNRAHNQPQHF.

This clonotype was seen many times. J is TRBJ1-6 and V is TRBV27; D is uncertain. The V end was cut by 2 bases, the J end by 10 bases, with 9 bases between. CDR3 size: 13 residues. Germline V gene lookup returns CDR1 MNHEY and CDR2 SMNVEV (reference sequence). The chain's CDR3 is CASSLGQWSPLHF. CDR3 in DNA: TGTGCCAGCAGTTTAGGGCAGTGGTCACCCCTCCACTTT.

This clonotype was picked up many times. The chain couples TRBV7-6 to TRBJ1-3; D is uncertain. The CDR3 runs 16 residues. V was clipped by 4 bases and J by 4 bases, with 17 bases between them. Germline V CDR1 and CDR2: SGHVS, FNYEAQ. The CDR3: CASSSTAGISGNTIYF. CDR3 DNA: TGTGCCAGCAGCTCTACCGCCGGGATCTCGGGAAACACCATATATTTT.

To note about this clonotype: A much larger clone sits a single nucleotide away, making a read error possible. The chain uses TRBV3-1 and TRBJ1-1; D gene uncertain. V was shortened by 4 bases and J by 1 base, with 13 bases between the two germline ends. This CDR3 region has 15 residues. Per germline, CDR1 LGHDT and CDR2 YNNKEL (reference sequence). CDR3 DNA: TGTGCCAGCAGCCGAACACAGAACACGAACACTGAAGCTTTCTTT. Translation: CASSRTQNTNTEAFF.

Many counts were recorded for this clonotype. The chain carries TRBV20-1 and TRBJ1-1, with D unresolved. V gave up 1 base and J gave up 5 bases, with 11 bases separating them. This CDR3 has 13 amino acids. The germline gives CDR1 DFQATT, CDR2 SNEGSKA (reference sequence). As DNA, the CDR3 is TGCAGTGCTAGAGTGCCCGTTCGGACTGAAGCTTTCTTT. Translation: CSARVPVRTEAFF.

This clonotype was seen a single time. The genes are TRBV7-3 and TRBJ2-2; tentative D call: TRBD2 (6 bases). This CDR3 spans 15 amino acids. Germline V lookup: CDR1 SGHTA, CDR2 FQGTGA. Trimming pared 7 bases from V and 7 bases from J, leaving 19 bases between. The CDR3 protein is CASNFRTDGGGELFF. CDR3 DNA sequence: TGTGCCAGCAACTTCCGGACTGACGGGGGCGGGGAGCTGTTTTTT.

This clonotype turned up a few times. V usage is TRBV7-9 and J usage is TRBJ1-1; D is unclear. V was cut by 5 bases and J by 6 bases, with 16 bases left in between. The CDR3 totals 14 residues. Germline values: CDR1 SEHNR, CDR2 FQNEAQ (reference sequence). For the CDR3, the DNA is TGTGCCAGCAGCCCAGCCCTGTCCTGGGCTGAAGCTTTCTTT. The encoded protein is CASSPALSWAEAFF.

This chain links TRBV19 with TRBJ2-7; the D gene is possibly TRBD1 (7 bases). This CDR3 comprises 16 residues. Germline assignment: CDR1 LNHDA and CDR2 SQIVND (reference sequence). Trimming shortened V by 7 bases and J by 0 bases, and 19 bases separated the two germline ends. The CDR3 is CASNNPTGDSSYEQYF. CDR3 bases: TGTGCCAGTAACAATCCAACGGGGGACAGCTCCTACGAGCAGTACTTC.

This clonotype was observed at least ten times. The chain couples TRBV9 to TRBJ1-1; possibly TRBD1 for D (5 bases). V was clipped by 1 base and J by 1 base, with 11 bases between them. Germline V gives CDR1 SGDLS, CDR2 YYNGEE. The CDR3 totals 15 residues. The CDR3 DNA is TGTGCCAGCAGCGTAACAGGCGGGCGGAACACTGAAGCTTTCTTT. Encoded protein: CASSVTGGRNTEAFF.